This paragraph reports one T cell receptor beta chain. Its antigen target is currently unknown. Base qualities were left out, and no much larger clone turns up one base away. Spanning cysteine to phenylalanine, the CDR3 consists of 14 amino acids. Just CDR3 DNA is preserved here, 42 bases in frame from base 1. From a lookup of the germline V gene, CDR1 and CDR2 are SQVTM and ANQGSEA. The germline ends are 12 bases apart after V is trimmed by 0 bases and J by 5 bases. The source of the sample is a study of cytomegalovirus exposure and HLA in healthy donors listed by TCRdb under 2017. As for the study more broadly: According to a later analysis, one platform produced both the approximately 110 validation repertoires and the 720 or so repertoires of the first cohort. A separate validation cohort of roughly 120 different subjects was used in addition to the approximately 610-subject first cohort. The study was designed to test whether signatures of past pathogen exposure could be identified by cataloging public T cell receptors. To predict cytomegalovirus infection status, the study combined high-throughput TCR immunosequencing, statistical association of individual TCRs with disease status, and machine learning.

The full study reports these points: The classifier was reported to diagnose cytomegalovirus status with high specificity and sensitivity in both the original and validation cohorts. Three of the identified cytomegalovirus-associated TCR beta chains were confirmed in vitro to be specific for cytomegalovirus antigens. A total of around 150 TCR beta chains were listed by the study as associated with cytomegalovirus. It was suggested by the authors that the approach could potentially be generalized to other disease states and immunological phenotypes. Most TCR sequences were observed very rarely across donors, whereas some public TCRs were present in many individuals. Of the cluster scores, approximately 95% were above 0 in a later analysis, which found that TCRs clustered in the first cohort also tended to co-occur in the approximately 120 validation repertoires. All 120 or so repertoires were used to score co-occurrence in the validation cohort in a later analysis, because that analysis had no HLA typing for the cohort.

Separate from the approximately 670-subject first cohort, the validation cohort of roughly 120 subjects was the group to which the donors belonged. Library method: the immunoSEQ multiplex PCR assay. On the authors' methods: A statistical classification framework was built for diagnosing cytomegalovirus status from the catalog of TCR beta chain sequences. TCRdb took over this immuneACCESS table, retaining in-frame rearrangements with V and J assigned. Such tables are incomplete; in checked studies, under half of the missing clones stem from an unresolved V gene, and the remainder is unexplained. D and trimming were read from the DNA, whereas the V and J calls and clone size are those reported in that table. The sample table lists more than 150,000 clones, roughly 80% of them with a count of one. The leading ten clones occupy less than 8.5% of the sample.

Sequences were obtained from PBMCs. The sequence links TRBV29-1 to TRBJ2-3; a tentative D match to TRBD2 spans 6 bases. This TCR was recovered from a man aged 18 to 30 in good health and CMV-seropositive. CDR3 sequence: CSVEEGGWGDTQYF. The nucleotide sequence reads TGCAGCGTTGAAGAAGGAGGGTGGGGAGATACGCAGTATTTT.